This T cell receptor beta chain was profiled in a study of control samples from healthy donors and cancer patients. Germline CDR1 PRHDT, CDR2 FYEKMQ (reference sequence). The V gene lost 8 bases and the J gene lost 0 bases, with 11 bases spanning the gap. The CDR3 is made up of 13 amino acids. The method was immunoSEQ multiplex PCR; TCRdb's version includes in-frame clones alone and lacks a portion of them. The sample has about 98,000 clones, approximately 78% seen once. Sequencing used blood. The rearrangement joins TRBV13 to TRBJ2-7; weak D call: TRBD2 (6 bases). The TCR originated in a man between 60 and 75 years old in good health. The CDR3 loop is CASGGLSSYEQYF. Written as DNA, the CDR3 is TGTGCCAGCGGGGGACTCTCCTCCTACGAGCAGTACTTC.